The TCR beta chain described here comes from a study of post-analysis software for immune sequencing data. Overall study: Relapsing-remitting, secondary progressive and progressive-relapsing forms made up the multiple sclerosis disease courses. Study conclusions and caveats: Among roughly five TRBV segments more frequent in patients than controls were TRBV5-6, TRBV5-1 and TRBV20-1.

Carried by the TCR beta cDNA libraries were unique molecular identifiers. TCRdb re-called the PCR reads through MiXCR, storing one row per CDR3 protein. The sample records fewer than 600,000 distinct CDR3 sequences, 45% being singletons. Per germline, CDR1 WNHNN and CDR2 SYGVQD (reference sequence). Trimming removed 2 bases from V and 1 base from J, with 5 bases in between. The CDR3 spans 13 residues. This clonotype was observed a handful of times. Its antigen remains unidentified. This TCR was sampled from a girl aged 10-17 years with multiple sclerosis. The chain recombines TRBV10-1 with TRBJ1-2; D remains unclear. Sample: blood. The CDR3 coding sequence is TGCGCCAGCAGTGAGCAGTATAACTATGGCTACACCTTC. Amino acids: CASSEQYNYGYTF.